The T cell receptor beta chain under discussion was sequenced for a study of shared clonotypes between healthy human individuals. Points from the study as a whole: It was observed that 5% to 6% of naive CD4 clonotypes were shared across four donors.

For each subset, genomic DNA was distributed in equal portions over several immunoSEQ plates. Some clones are missing from TCRdb's copy, which holds only in-frame ones; the method was immunoSEQ multiplex PCR. The data show around 750,000 clones, with around 67% seen just once and 1.5% to 2% held by the top ten. This clone was picked up a small number of times. The antigen is not known. Healthy HIV-negative adults without recent acute infections or vaccinations served as donors. V was clipped by 3 bases and J by 5 bases; unmatched bases: 12. Germline assignment: CDR1 MDHEN and CDR2 SYDVKM. The CDR3 loop spans 17 amino acids.

V usage is TRBV28 and J usage is TRBJ2-5; the match to TRBD2 covers 10 bases. This TCR was recovered from a woman aged 25 to 45 in good health. Sequenced: memory CD4+ T cells sorted from blood. Subset denoted: CD45RA-negative fraction. This chain's CDR3 is CASSFFSGAGGRETQYF. The CDR3 DNA sequence: TGTGCCAGCAGTTTTTTTTCGGGAGCGGGAGGGAGGGAGACCCAGTACTTC.